These 29 T cell receptor beta chains were sequenced from one sample in a study of T cells expressing NK-cell markers. TCRdb re-called the 5' RACE reads; one entry per CDR3 protein, DNA not given. The sample holds around 110,000 distinct CDR3 sequences. What was sequenced was blood T cells: a sorted CD56 or NKG2C T cell subset, CD4+ or CD8+ T cells, or bulk PBMC T cells (not recorded which). The source of these receptors is a woman between 18 and 75 years old in good health.

V and J are TRBV5-1 and TRBJ2-3. Germline values: CDR1 SGHRS, CDR2 YFSETQ. This CDR3 region has 15 residues. CDR3 sequence reads: CASSLDADRRNTQYF. The full variable domain, rest sourced from reference TRBV5-1 and TRBJ2-3, is KAGVTQTPRYLIKTRGQQVTLSCSPISGHRSVSWYQQTPGQGLQFLFEYFSETQRNKGNFPGRFSGRQFSNSRSEMNVSTLELGDSALYLCASSLDADRRNTQYFGPGTRLTVL.

The chain carries TRBV7-6 and TRBJ2-3. The germline V gene encodes CDR1 SGHVS and CDR2 FNYEAQ. The CDR3 runs 14 residues. CDR3: CASSLVWGTDTQYF.

The chain combines TRBV25-1 with TRBJ1-1; TCRdb's D gene call, TRBD1, goes unchecked for lack of DNA. Germline loops: CDR1 MGHDK, CDR2 SYGVNS. This CDR3 spans 14 amino acids. CDR3 sequence: CASSGRGQNTEAFF.

The chain carries TRBV12-3 or TRBV12-4 and TRBJ1-2; lacking DNA, the TRBD1 call made by TCRdb goes unchecked. There are 15 residues in the CDR3. The CDR3 protein is CASSFNLRQAEGYTF.

This chain uses TRBV19 with TRBJ2-5; TCRdb proposes TRBD1, but this gene call is untestable without DNA. CDR3 length equals 14 residues. From germline, CDR1 is LNHDA and CDR2 SQIVND (reference sequence). CDR3 protein: CASNLGGRYETQYF.

The chain links TRBV9 to TRBJ2-1; the TCRdb D gene call, TRBD1, has no DNA to confirm it. In germline, CDR1 is SGDLS, CDR2 YYNGEE. This CDR3 region has 16 residues. The CDR3 is CASSSPGQGAYNEQFF.

The V gene is TRBV20-1, the J gene TRBJ2-1; the TCRdb D gene call, TRBD2, has no DNA to confirm it. From germline, CDR1 is DFQATT and CDR2 SNEGSKA (reference sequence). The CDR3 has 15 amino acids. CDR3 sequence reads: CSARDLRGDYNEQFF.

J is TRBJ2-1 and V is TRBV7-2; TCRdb gives TRBD1 as the D gene, but with no DNA this cannot be confirmed. Germline V gives CDR1 SGHTA, CDR2 FQGNSA. CDR3 length: 13 amino acids. The CDR3 region is CASSSDRHNEQFF.

The gene calls are TRBV12-5 and TRBJ2-1; without DNA, the TCRdb call of TRBD2 cannot be checked. The CDR3 contains 17 residues. Germline CDR1 is LGHNT and CDR2 is FRNRAP. The CDR3 reads CASGSPAGDSWYGEQFF. The variable domain in full, completed from reference TRBV12-5 and TRBJ2-1, reads DARVTQTPRHKVTEMGQEVTMRCQPILGHNTVFWYRQTMMQGLELLAYFRNRAPLDDSGMPKDRFSAEMPDATLATLKIQPSEPRDSAVYFCASGSPAGDSWYGEQFFGPGTRLTVL.

The chain joins TRBV18 to TRBJ2-3; TCRdb selects TRBD1, and the lack of DNA leaves this call unchecked. The germline V gene encodes CDR1 KGHSH and CDR2 LQKENI. The CDR3 is made up of 15 amino acids. Here the CDR3 reads CASSPADRETDTQYF.

This sequence joins TRBV6-2 or TRBV6-3 and TRBJ2-7; TCRdb picks TRBD1, but there is no DNA to check that call. The germline CDR1 and CDR2 sequences are MNHEY and SVGEGT. This CDR3 is built from 13 residues. The CDR3 is CASRGQGGYEQYF.

The J gene is TRBJ2-7, the V gene TRBV5-4. Germline lookup yields CDR1 SGHNT and CDR2 YYREEE (reference sequence). This CDR3 is 16 amino acids long. The CDR3 sequence: CASSLALGLKGGEQYF.

CDR3 sequence: CASSQRENNEQFF. V usage is TRBV23-1 and J usage is TRBJ2-1. TRBV23-1 is an open reading frame, and its role is uncertain. The CDR3 totals 13 residues.

The V call is TRBV12-3 or TRBV12-4, the J call TRBJ2-5; TCRdb proposes TRBD1, but this gene call is untestable without DNA. The CDR3 is made up of 14 amino acids. Here the CDR3 reads CASSLRDRGETQYF.

CDR3 sequence: CASSLGAGGKDEQFF. The chain recombines TRBV7-9 with TRBJ2-1; the D call from TCRdb, TRBD1, cannot be confirmed without DNA. The CDR3 covers 15 residues. Germline assignment: CDR1 SEHNR and CDR2 FQNEAQ (reference sequence).

The chain employs TRBV27 and TRBJ1-1; with no DNA, the TCRdb D assignment of TRBD1 cannot be verified. This CDR3 is built from 12 residues. Germline V gene lookup returns CDR1 MNHEY and CDR2 SMNVEV (reference sequence). The CDR3 region is CASSPGGSEAFF.

The V call is TRBV9, the J call TRBJ2-7; TCRdb's D gene call, TRBD1, goes unchecked for lack of DNA. The CDR3 consists of 12 residues. From germline, CDR1 is SGDLS and CDR2 YYNGEE. The CDR3 here is CASSPGGYEQYF.

This sequence joins TRBV27 and TRBJ2-3; absent DNA, TCRdb's TRBD2 call cannot be checked. The CDR3 contains 18 residues. The germline gives CDR1 MNHEY, CDR2 SMNVEV (reference sequence). The CDR3 region is CASSLRSGLAGDTDTQYF.

This rearrangement joins TRBV6-1 to TRBJ1-1; the D call from TCRdb, TRBD1, cannot be confirmed without DNA. Per germline, CDR1 MNHNS and CDR2 SASEGT. CDR3 length: 17 amino acids. This chain's CDR3 is CASSLTGVVGHATEAFF.

This chain joins TRBV11-1 and TRBJ2-1; the TRBD1 assignment by TCRdb is unverifiable without DNA. The CDR3 has 16 residues. The germline V gene encodes CDR1 SGHAT and CDR2 FQDESV (reference sequence). Here the CDR3 reads CASSPPGTGFIDEQFF.

This chain connects TRBV11-2 to TRBJ2-3; lacking DNA, the TRBD1 call made by TCRdb goes unchecked. Germline assignment: CDR1 SGHAT and CDR2 FQNNGV. The CDR3 spans 16 residues. CDR3 amino acids: CASSLTGTGETDTQYF.

The rearrangement joins TRBV7-9 to TRBJ2-5; TCRdb gives TRBD1 as the D gene, but with no DNA this cannot be confirmed. CDR3 length: 13 residues. CDR1 and CDR2 (germline): SEHNR, FQNEAQ (reference sequence). The CDR3 sequence: CASSSTGGETQYF. Full variable domain (rest looked up from reference TRBV7-9 and TRBJ2-5): DTGVSQNPRHKITKRGQNVTFRCDPISEHNRLYWYRQTLGQGPEFLTYFQNEAQLEKSRLLSDRFSAERPKGSFSTLEIQRTEQGDSAMYLCASSSTGGETQYFGPGTRLLVL.

The rearrangement uses TRBV20-1 and TRBJ2-1; TCRdb's D call, TRBD1, is unchecked because there is no DNA. CDR1 is DFQATT, CDR2 SNEGSKA, per germline (reference sequence). This CDR3 spans 12 amino acids. The CDR3 protein is CSALPGDYEQFF.

The chain employs TRBV28 and TRBJ2-1; TCRdb selects TRBD2, and the lack of DNA leaves this call unchecked. Germline values: CDR1 MDHEN, CDR2 SYDVKM. The CDR3 loop spans 17 amino acids. CDR3 sequence reads: CASSLRVGPRTYNEQFF.

CDR3 protein: CSARGRESTDTQYF. The rearrangement uses TRBV20-1 and TRBJ2-3. CDR1 and CDR2 (germline): DFQATT, SNEGSKA (reference sequence). The CDR3 is 14 amino acids.

The chain couples TRBV7-6 to TRBJ2-7; the D call from TCRdb, TRBD2, cannot be confirmed without DNA. Germline V lookup: CDR1 SGHVS, CDR2 FNYEAQ. The CDR3 has 16 amino acids. CDR3 region: CASSLGLREVAYEQYF. The variable domain in full, with the rest retrieved from reference TRBV7-6 and TRBJ2-7, is GAGVSQSPRYKVTKRGQDVALRCDPISGHVSLYWYRQALGQGPEFLTYFNYEAQQDKSGLPNDRFSAERPEGSISTLTIQRTEQRDSAMYRCASSLGLREVAYEQYFGPGTRLTVT.

The chain employs TRBV10-2 and TRBJ1-4; TCRdb calls TRBD1, which cannot be checked without DNA. The V gene's germline CDR1 is WSHSY and CDR2 SAAADI. CDR3 length equals 14 residues. Here the CDR3 reads CASSEMGGGEKLFF.

The chain joins TRBV5-6 to TRBJ1-1. The CDR3 loop spans 15 amino acids. Germline V lookup: CDR1 SGHDT, CDR2 YYEEEE. Here the CDR3 reads CASSLGADLNTEAFF.

The chain combines TRBV20-1 with TRBJ2-5; with no DNA, the TCRdb D assignment of TRBD2 cannot be verified. The CDR3 runs to 12 residues. CDR1 is DFQATT, CDR2 SNEGSKA, per germline (reference sequence). Here the CDR3 reads CSATSREGTQYF.